These 27 T cell receptor beta chains were sequenced from one sample in a study of blood T cell repertoires in COVID-19 (dated by TCRdb to the early 2020s). Receptors were amplified or captured by the immunoSEQ multiplex PCR assay. In TCRdb, the immuneACCESS table is reduced to in-frame sequences with V and J assigned. These tables do not hold every clone; where another copy was compared, an unresolved V gene accounts for under half, and the others remain unexplained. Across this sample there are some 130,000 clones, with around 73% seen only once. The leading ten clones occupy approximately 11% of the sample. The specimen was peripheral blood. The receptors shown here come from a man in his sixties who had recovered from COVID-19.

The genes are TRBV7-2 and TRBJ1-1, with D maybe TRBD1 (5 bases). CDR1 is SGHTA and CDR2 is FQGNSA in the germline V gene. V was clipped by 1 base and J by 4 bases, with 10 bases between them. The CDR3 contains 14 residues. This CDR3 is CASSLVGGGTEAFF. The CDR3 nucleotides are TGTGCCAGCAGCTTAGTCGGGGGGGGCACTGAAGCTTTCTTT.

J is TRBJ1-4 and V is TRBV2; 10 nucleotides line up with TRBD1. Germline V CDR1 and CDR2: SNHLY, FYNNEI. With V trimmed by 5 bases and J by 8 bases, 2 bases remained unmatched. The CDR3 sequence is 13 residues long. The DNA of the CDR3 is TGTGCCAGCAGTCGGACAGGGGGGGAAAAACTGTTTTTT. Translated: CASSRTGGEKLFF.

V and J are TRBV6-1 and TRBJ2-1; 10 bases are a match to TRBD2. The CDR3 sequence is 16 residues long. Germline assignment: CDR1 MNHNS and CDR2 SASEGT. The V and J ends lost 3 bases and 8 bases, in that order; junction bases with no gene match: 10. For the CDR3, the DNA is TGTGCCAGCAGTGATAATAGCGGGGGGCTTTGGGATGAGCAGTTCTTC. Amino acids: CASSDNSGGLWDEQFF.

The chain recombines TRBV3-1 (or the pseudogene TRBV3-2) with TRBJ2-2; D is ambiguous. The CDR3 has 16 residues. The germline CDR1 and CDR2 sequences are LGHDT and YNNKEL (reference sequence). V was clipped by 4 bases and J by 0 bases, with 12 bases between them. The CDR3 spells CASSRPEEPNTGELFF. The CDR3, as DNA: TGTGCCAGCAGCCGCCCCGAGGAGCCGAACACCGGGGAGCTGTTTTTT.

The rearrangement joins TRBV13 to TRBJ1-6; D is undetermined. Deletions cut 1 base from V and 5 bases from J, with 3 bases between. This CDR3 has 13 residues. In germline, CDR1 is PRHDT, CDR2 FYEKMQ (reference sequence). The CDR3 DNA reads as TGTGCCAGCAGCTTAGCTAATAATTCACCCCTCCACTTT. Translated: CASSLANNSPLHF.

The rearrangement links TRBV5-8 to TRBJ1-1; TRBD1 is a possible D gene (5 bases). Germline CDR1 reads SGHTS; CDR2 reads YDEGEE. The CDR3 consists of 16 residues. V was trimmed by 0 bases and J by 0 bases, leaving 12 bases between them. The CDR3 spells CASSLVRGLMNTEAFF. The CDR3 DNA is TGTGCCAGCAGCTTGGTGAGGGGACTCATGAACACTGAAGCTTTCTTT.

This chain joins TRBV7-9 and TRBJ1-2; the match to TRBD1 covers 10 bases. Germline CDR1 reads SEHNR; CDR2 reads FQNEAQ (reference sequence). After removal of 5 bases from V and 5 bases from J, the junction contained 8 bases not matched to a gene. This CDR3 is 15 amino acids long. For the CDR3, the DNA is TGTGCCAGCAGCCCAGAGGGGACAGGGGAATATGGCTACACCTTC. This sequence encodes CASSPEGTGEYGYTF.

Here the CDR3 DNA reads TGTGCCAGCACCAGAACGGGACAGGGTAATGAAAAACTGTTTTTT. It yields the protein CASTRTGQGNEKLFF. The J gene is TRBJ1-4, the V gene TRBV5-5, with 9 bases matching TRBD1. The germline gives CDR1 SGHKS, CDR2 YYEKEE (reference sequence). This CDR3 region has 15 residues. Unmatched junction bases numbered 7, after V lost 6 bases and J lost 4 bases.

The chain recombines TRBV5-1 with TRBJ2-7, with D possibly being TRBD2 (7 bases). The germline V gene encodes CDR1 SGHRS and CDR2 YFSETQ. With 0 bases removed from V and 0 bases from J, the gap between germline ends came to 13 bases. The CDR3 spans 16 residues. The CDR3 sequence: CASSLEWRGPSYEQYF. The CDR3, as DNA: TGCGCCAGCAGCTTGGAGTGGCGGGGGCCCTCCTACGAGCAGTACTTC.

The chain joins TRBV6-5 to TRBJ1-1, with no clear D. This CDR3 has 13 residues. From germline, CDR1 is MNHEY and CDR2 SVGAGI. The V end was cut by 8 bases, the J end by 1 base, with 11 bases between. The CDR3 loop reads CASRGYGNTEAFF. The CDR3 DNA sequence: TGTGCCAGCCGAGGGTATGGGAACACTGAAGCTTTCTTT.

V and J are TRBV6-5 and TRBJ2-7, with TRBD1 matching over 7 bases. This CDR3 region has 14 residues. In germline, CDR1 is MNHEY, CDR2 SVGAGI. Trimming at V came to 4 bases and at J to 4 bases, leaving 7 bases not matched to a gene. CDR3 in amino acids: CASSFDRDGYEQYF. CDR3 DNA: TGTGCCAGCAGTTTCGACAGGGATGGGTACGAGCAGTACTTC.

This rearrangement joins TRBV6-5 to TRBJ1-2, with TRBD1 matching over 7 bases. V was clipped by 0 bases and J by 6 bases; unmatched bases: 10. The germline V gene encodes CDR1 MNHEY and CDR2 SVGAGI. This CDR3 is 16 amino acids long. CDR3 sequence: CASSYSEGGFGNGYTF. The CDR3 DNA reads as TGTGCCAGCAGTTACTCCGAAGGGGGCTTTGGTAATGGCTACACCTTC.

As DNA, the CDR3 is TGTGCCAGCGGCGGGACCTTGAACACTGAAGCTTTCTTT. The encoded protein is CASGGTLNTEAFF. This chain links TRBV3-1 (or the pseudogene TRBV3-2) with TRBJ1-1, with a possible D match to TRBD1 (5 bases). The V end was cut by 8 bases, the J end by 0 bases, with 10 bases between. CDR3 length equals 13 residues. From germline, CDR1 is LGHDT and CDR2 YNNKEL (reference sequence).

The chain combines TRBV3-1 (or the pseudogene TRBV3-2) with TRBJ2-7; 10 nucleotides agree with TRBD1. The length of the CDR3 is 16 residues. The germline V gene encodes CDR1 LGHDT and CDR2 YNNKEL (reference sequence). The V segment lost 4 bases and the J segment 4 bases; nucleotides outside the gene matches: 10. The DNA of the CDR3 is TGTGCCAGCAGCCTTTCCCGGACAGGGGGGGGATACGAGCAGTACTTC. Translated: CASSLSRTGGGYEQYF.

A few counts support this clone. This chain uses TRBV5-1 with TRBJ2-1; possibly TRBD2 for D (5 bases). Trimming pared 6 bases from V and 8 bases from J, leaving 18 bases between. Looked up from germline, CDR1 is SGHRS and CDR2 is YFSETQ. The CDR3 runs 14 residues. Here the CDR3 reads CASTGNALRDEQFF. The CDR3, as DNA: TGCGCCAGCACCGGGAACGCCCTTCGAGATGAGCAGTTCTTC.

This rearrangement joins TRBV28 to TRBJ1-6; perhaps TRBD1 as D (6 bases). The length of the CDR3 is 14 residues. V was trimmed by 6 bases and J by 3 bases, leaving 9 bases between them. Germline V gives CDR1 MDHEN, CDR2 SYDVKM. The CDR3 sequence is CASRTDSYNSPLHF. The CDR3 DNA follows: TGTGCCAGCAGGACGGACAGCTATAATTCACCCCTCCACTTT.

Of note for this clone: This may be a read error, as it is one base from a much larger clone. V and J are TRBV5-8 and TRBJ1-4; 8 bases align to TRBD1. The CDR3 sequence is 14 residues long. Germline V gene data show CDR1 as SGHTS and CDR2 as YDEGEE. Unmatched junction bases numbered 0, after V lost 0 bases and J lost 5 bases. DNA for the CDR3: TGTGCCAGCAGCTTGGACAGGGGGAATGAAAAACTGTTTTTT. Amino acid sequence: CASSLDRGNEKLFF.

This clone has more than one count but fewer than ten. The V gene is TRBV28, the J gene TRBJ2-1; possibly TRBD2 for D (5 bases). The length of the CDR3 is 13 residues. V lost 8 bases and J lost 4, with 12 bases in between. The germline V gene encodes CDR1 MDHEN and CDR2 SYDVKM. The CDR3 sequence: CASRGPLYNEQFF. The CDR3 DNA reads TGTGCCAGCCGGGGTCCGCTTTACAATGAGCAGTTCTTC.

The CDR3 sequence: CASSEGSGGADTQYF. As DNA, the CDR3 is TGTGCCAGCAGTGAAGGGAGCGGGGGGGCCGATACGCAGTATTTT. This rearrangement joins TRBV6-1 to TRBJ2-3; 10 bases agree with TRBD2. Unmatched junction bases numbered 4, after V lost 1 base and J lost 6 bases. The germline CDR1 and CDR2 sequences are MNHNS and SASEGT. This CDR3 region has 15 residues.

V gene TRBV28 combines with J gene TRBJ2-7; D unclear. Trimming removed 2 bases from V and 6 bases from J, with 8 bases in between. The CDR3 extends over 12 amino acids. Germline-derived CDR1 and CDR2 are MDHEN and SYDVKM. Here the CDR3 reads CASSLLSSEQYF. The CDR3 DNA reads as TGTGCCAGCAGTTTACTTTCTAGCGAGCAGTACTTC. Supplemented by reference TRBV28 and TRBJ2-7, the full variable domain reads DVKVTQSSRYLVKRTGEKVFLECVQDMDHENMFWYRQDPGLGLRLIYFSYDVKMKEKGDIPEGYSVSREKKERFSLILESASTNQTSMYLCASSLLSSEQYFGPGTRLTVT.

This chain uses TRBV7-8 with TRBJ2-6; 7 bases match TRBD1. This CDR3 is built from 17 residues. Germline values: CDR1 SGHVS, CDR2 FQNEAQ. The J segment lost 4 bases and the V segment lost 0 bases, leaving 6 bases of the junction unmatched. CDR3 DNA: TGTGCCAGCAGCTTAGCCGACAGGGAACGAGGGGCCAACGTCCTGACTTTC. As protein: CASSLADRERGANVLTF.

Concerning this clone: Other DNA sequences within the sample encode an identical CDR3. The chain carries TRBV6-2 or TRBV6-3 and TRBJ2-2, with 9 bases identical to TRBD2. The V gene's germline CDR1 is MNHEY and CDR2 SVGEGT. The CDR3 is 15 amino acids. V dropped 6 bases and J dropped 0; count of bases not matched to a gene: 2. CDR3: CASSRLAANTGELFF. The CDR3 DNA follows: TGTGCCAGCAGCCGACTAGCGGCGAACACCGGGGAGCTGTTTTTT.

The chain employs TRBV12-5 and TRBJ2-1, with 11 bases identical to TRBD2. The CDR3 extends over 15 amino acids. Per the germline V gene, CDR1 is LGHNT and CDR2 is FRNRAP. Trimming took 5 bases from V and 5 from J; bases not matched to a gene: 5. CDR3 nucleotide sequence: TGTGCTAGTGGTATTGGACTAGCGGGTAACAATGAGCAGTTCTTC. Protein product: CASGIGLAGNNEQFF.

The chain is built from TRBV7-6 and TRBJ1-2, with TRBD1 matching 8 bases. Looked up from germline, CDR1 is SGHVS and CDR2 is FNYEAQ. V was pared by 5 bases and J by 0 bases, with 5 bases of the junction left unmatched. The CDR3 length is 15 residues. The CDR3: CASSQGALSNYGYTF. The DNA of the CDR3 is TGTGCCAGCAGCCAGGGGGCTCTTTCTAACTATGGCTACACCTTC.

The gene calls are TRBV19 and TRBJ2-1; 9 nucleotides line up with TRBD1. Looked up from germline, CDR1 is LNHDA and CDR2 is SQIVND (reference sequence). CDR3 length: 15 amino acids. With 4 bases clipped from V and 1 base from J, the junction kept 2 bases outside the gene matches. Here the CDR3 reads CASSKQGASYNEQFF. The CDR3 DNA follows: TGTGCCAGTAGTAAACAGGGGGCTTCCTACAATGAGCAGTTCTTC.

This clone appeared a single time. The chain employs TRBV11-2 and TRBJ2-1; TRBD2 agrees at 10 bases. The ends lost 5 bases at V and 2 bases at J; junction bases unmatched: 3. This CDR3 is built from 15 residues. Germline loops: CDR1 SGHAT, CDR2 FQNNGV. The CDR3 nucleotides read TGTGCCAGCAGCATCCTAGCGGGAGCCTACAATGAGCAGTTCTTC. It is translated as CASSILAGAYNEQFF.

The rearrangement links TRBV19 to TRBJ1-5, with TRBD1 matching 9 bases. The CDR3 runs to 15 residues. V dropped 4 bases and J dropped 7; count of bases not matched to a gene: 8. Germline lookup yields CDR1 LNHDA and CDR2 SQIVND (reference sequence). CDR3 region: CASSTPGTGRQPQHF. DNA for the CDR3: TGTGCCAGTAGTACCCCCGGGACAGGGCGCCAGCCCCAGCATTTT.